There are a few counts of the clone carrying this T cell receptor (beta chain). Its antigen remains unknown. The source of the sample is a study of T cells in Graves' hyperthyroidism and ophthalmopathy. Study-wide results and caveats: Ophthalmopathy was predicted by the model a median of about six months ahead of onset.

RNA transcripts gave rise to amplified TCR beta CDR3 regions. The primer set for the first-round RT-PCR of the TCR CDR3 was HTBI. MiXCR was run by TCRdb on the multiplex PCR reads, yielding one entry per CDR3 protein. The sample consists of hundreds of thousands of distinct CDR3 sequences, approximately 15% of them appearing once. The germline V gene encodes CDR1 MNHEY and CDR2 SVGEGT. This CDR3 has 16 amino acids. V was shortened by 6 bases and J by 6 bases, with 18 bases between the two germline ends. This chain joins TRBV6-2 or TRBV6-3 and TRBJ1-6; weak D call: TRBD1 (6 bases). The receptor's source is a woman under 30 with Graves' hyperthyroidism. The sequenced sample consisted of blood. Here the CDR3 reads CASSDPRGRTNSPLHF. The CDR3 coding sequence is TGTGCCAGCAGCGACCCCAGGGGAAGGACTAATTCACCCCTCCACTTT.